The source of this TCR beta chain is a study of T cells in Graves' hyperthyroidism and ophthalmopathy. Study information: Before treatment of any kind, peripheral blood was taken at initial diagnosis. Study-wide results and caveats: Onset of ophthalmopathy came a median around 6.2 months after the model predicted it.

Researchers took RNA transcripts and amplified the TCR beta CDR3 regions from them. The HTBI primer set served for first-round RT-PCR of the TCR CDR3. TCRdb reprocessed the multiplex PCR reads via MiXCR and lists one record per CDR3 protein. In the table there are over 450,000 distinct CDR3 sequences, roughly 17% of which are singletons. The CDR3 contains 12 residues. V lost 5 bases and J lost 6, with 10 bases in between. Germline-derived CDR1 and CDR2 are SEHNR and FQNEAQ (reference sequence). This clonotype was counted a few times. What it binds is unknown. Subjects with ophthalmopathy showed a Clinical Activity Score no lower than 3, a NOSPECS grade no lower than 4, and a duration shorter than 3 months. The authors obtained PBMCs from about 9.5 ml of fresh peripheral blood.

This chain connects TRBV7-9 to TRBJ1-2, with D unclear. The sequence was collected from a woman aged 18-35 years with Graves' ophthalmopathy. Specimen: blood. The CDR3 region is CASSGDLDGYTF. In DNA, the CDR3 is TGTGCCAGCAGCGGAGACTTGGATGGCTACACCTTC.